Shown below are 12 T cell receptor beta chains from a single sample sequenced in a study of blood T cells in healthy people across ages. Using a J-beta primer mix together with a sample-barcoded 5' primer, a second PCR was run for roughly 6 to 11 cycles. In TCRdb, the 5' RACE reads were re-called with MiXCR into one record per CDR3 protein. This table has some 800,000 distinct CDR3 sequences, under 55% appearing once. Sequencing input: blood. These receptors came from a man in his 60s in good health.

The V and J genes are TRBV18 and TRBJ2-1; 7 bases agree with TRBD1. Germline assignment: CDR1 KGHSH and CDR2 LQKENI. This CDR3 contains 13 residues. With V trimmed by 4 bases and J by 9 bases, 6 bases remained unmatched. The CDR3 loop is CASSRDTGAEQFF. The CDR3, as DNA: TGTGCCAGCTCACGCGACACAGGGGCTGAGCAGTTCTTC.

In this sample, this clonotype turned up a few times. The rearrangement uses TRBV20-1 and TRBJ2-7, with D perhaps TRBD1 or TRBD2 (6 bases each). Looked up from germline, CDR1 is DFQATT and CDR2 is SNEGSKA (reference sequence). The CDR3 is made up of 14 amino acids. V shed 1 base and J shed 3 bases, with 13 bases lying between them. The CDR3, as DNA: TGCAGTGCTAGAGGAGCAGGGGACTTCTACGAGCAGTACTTC. This encodes CSARGAGDFYEQYF.

V gene TRBV5-5 combines with J gene TRBJ2-2; 7 positions agree with TRBD1. V lost 6 bases and J lost 4; bases outside the gene matches: 6. This CDR3 is built from 14 residues. CDR1 is SGHKS and CDR2 is YYEKEE in the germline V gene (reference sequence). This CDR3 reads CASIKGASTGELFF. The CDR3 DNA reads as TGTGCCAGCATAAAGGGGGCGAGCACCGGGGAGCTGTTTTTT.

Only one count was recorded for this clonotype. The J gene is TRBJ2-3, the V gene TRBV6-1; D unclear. Germline V gene sequence: CDR1 MNHNS, CDR2 SASEGT. This CDR3 has 15 residues. The V end was cut by 1 base, the J end by 0 bases, with 8 bases between. The CDR3 is CASSEEVVSTDTQYF. CDR3 bases: TGTGCCAGCAGTGAAGAGGTCGTTAGCACAGATACGCAGTATTTT.

The chain recombines TRBV9 with TRBJ2-7; TRBD1 agrees at 8 bases. V lost 4 bases, J lost 5 bases, and 11 bases stayed unmatched. Looked up from germline, CDR1 is SGDLS and CDR2 is YYNGEE. The CDR3 length is 15 residues. The CDR3 region is CASSPRDRSFHEQYF. CDR3 DNA sequence: TGTGCCAGCAGCCCCCGGGACAGGAGTTTCCACGAGCAGTACTTC. Full variable domain (outside the CDR3, taken from reference TRBV9 and TRBJ2-7): DSGVTQTPKHLITATGQRVTLRCSPRSGDLSVYWYQQSLDQGLQFLIQYYNGEERAKGNILERFSAQQFPDLHSELNLSSLELGDSALYFCASSPRDRSFHEQYFGPGTRLTVT.

About this clonotype itself: One junction end disagrees with the germline gene, perhaps due to a read error. V gene TRBV29-1 combines with J gene TRBJ1-2; no reliable D call. In germline, CDR1 is SQVTM, CDR2 ANQGSEA. CDR3 size: 12 residues. The CDR3: CSVDANRGGHTF. CDR3 nucleotides: TGCAGCGTTGATGCCAACCGAGGTGGCCACACCTTC.

The chain recombines TRBV20-1 with TRBJ2-4; no firm D call. Matching the DNA end better, TRBJ2-7 makes the J call doubtful. This CDR3 contains 15 residues. Germline loops: CDR1 DFQATT, CDR2 SNEGSKA (reference sequence). CDR3 amino acids: CSARDIGANRNEQYF. CDR3 DNA: TGCAGTGCTAGAGATATCGGCGCCAACCGGAACGAGCAGTACTTC.

The chain has TRBV6-1 and TRBJ2-5; D remains ambiguous. The V gene's germline CDR1 is MNHNS and CDR2 SASEGT. With 4 bases removed from V and 1 base from J, the gap between germline ends came to 10 bases. The CDR3 sequence is 14 residues long. CDR3 sequence (DNA): TGTGCCAGCAGTGTTGGGGTGTTCCAAGAGACCCAGTACTTC. Translation: CASSVGVFQETQYF.

With regard to this clonotype: At one boundary the junction diverges from the germline segment, which might be a read error. The V and J genes are TRBV6-6 and TRBJ2-1, with 7 bases fitting TRBD1. Germline lookup yields CDR1 MNHNY and CDR2 SVGAGI (reference sequence). The CDR3 loop spans 13 amino acids. The CDR3 DNA reads TGTGCCAGCGGACAGGAGACCTACAATGGGCAGTTCTTC. Residues: CASGQETYNGQFF.

The chain is built from TRBV3-1 and TRBJ2-3; 12 positions match TRBD2. The J segment lost 11 bases and the V segment lost 4 bases, leaving 13 bases of the junction unmatched. This CDR3 has 16 amino acids. CDR1 is LGHDT, CDR2 YNNKEL, per germline (reference sequence). CDR3 amino acids: CASSRHPSGGAGMQYF. CDR3 in DNA: TGTGCCAGCAGCCGCCACCCTAGCGGGGGGGCAGGTATGCAGTATTTT.

This chain links TRBV28 with TRBJ1-4, with 11 positions matching TRBD1. CDR3 length: 15 residues. The V gene end was trimmed by 6 bases and the J gene end by 6 bases; junction bases not matched to a gene: 6. Looked up from germline, CDR1 is MDHEN and CDR2 is SYDVKM. This chain's CDR3 is CASRPPGQGDEKLFF. The CDR3 DNA reads as TGTGCCAGCAGGCCTCCGGGACAGGGGGATGAAAAACTGTTTTTT.

Worth noting for this clonotype: Compared with germline, one end of the junction differs, possibly owing to a read error. The V call is TRBV7-9, the J call TRBJ2-3; D is unresolved. Germline values: CDR1 SEHNR, CDR2 FQNEAQ (reference sequence). The CDR3 consists of 15 residues. The CDR3 DNA follows: TGTGCCAGCAGATTAGCATCCGATCCCACAGATACGCAGTATTTT. As protein: CASRLASDPTDTQYF.